This T cell receptor beta chain was recorded in a study of response to subunit inactivated influenza vaccine. The study's findings and limits: Authors suggested seasonal influenza vaccinations each recruit few new T cells.

A remark on this clonotype: Its target is not known.

CDR3 size: 18 residues. Germline CDR1 reads MNHEY; CDR2 reads SMNVEV (reference sequence). The ends were cut back, 2 bases at V and 5 bases at J, with 24 bases in the middle. Via MiXCR, TCRdb re-called the RT-PCR reads, giving one row per CDR3 protein. Of around 480,000 distinct CDR3 sequences listed, 10% to 11% are singletons. The clonotype was recovered from a man between 50 and 59 years old who received an inactivated influenza vaccine. Sequences were derived from PBMCs from blood, sampled around seven weeks after vaccination. The rearrangement joins TRBV27 to TRBJ2-5; tentatively, D is TRBD1 or TRBD2 (5 bases each). CDR3 bases: TGTGCCAGCAGTTTAACCCCCCTGAGCGGACATAGTGGCGAGACCCAGTACTTC. It encodes CASSLTPLSGHSGETQYF.